The text below deals with one TCR beta chain. This study enrolled people aged roughly 18 to 89 from roughly 24 US geographic areas. Clinical history as reported by participants underpinned cohort assignment. Among Cohort 3 donors, those recovered had two negative PCRs, clearance, or symptom resolution. The method was immunoSEQ multiplex PCR; TCRdb's version includes in-frame clones alone and lacks a portion of them. In the table there are 200,000 to 250,000 clones, roughly nine tenths of which are singletons. This entry comes from a study of blood T cell repertoires in COVID-19. At the level of the study: The origin of the acute and convalescent COVID-19 samples was the United States, Italy and Spain.

The germline V gene encodes CDR1 LGHNA and CDR2 YSLEER. This CDR3 spans 17 amino acids. The trim removed 0 bases at V and 4 bases at J, leaving 11 bases unmatched. Sequencing input: PBMCs or T cells enriched from blood (not recorded which). V gene TRBV4-3 combines with J gene TRBJ1-2; TRBD1 matches at 7 bases. This clonotype originated in a woman aged 25 to 39 who had recovered from COVID-19. DNA for the CDR3: TGCGCCAGCAGCCAAGAGACAGGGTCGGATTGGCCCTATGGCTACACCTTC. It codes for CASSQETGSDWPYGYTF.